This TCR beta chain was obtained from a study of cytomegalovirus exposure and HLA in healthy donors. Study findings and constraints: Analysis was performed later, and it showed HLA-associated TCR beta chains to be more clonally expanded than equally common others. Follow-up analysis seemed to connect common viral pathogens with several of the most significant clusters identified.

PCR involved 60 Vbeta and 13 Jbeta primers. The table came from immunoSEQ multiplex PCR; TCRdb's copy has only in-frame clones and leaves some out. This sample has roughly 130,000 clones, with around 80% found just once. V was clipped by 6 bases and J by 0 bases, with 12 bases between them. The CDR3 totals 16 residues. Germline V gene data show CDR1 as KGHSH and CDR2 as LQKENI. A remark on this clone: Its antigen remains unidentified.

What was sequenced was PBMCs. This chain joins TRBV18 and TRBJ2-6; D is unclear. The clonotype was recovered from a young woman in good health and CMV-seropositive. The CDR3 nucleotides are TGTGCCAGCTCGACCCAGCGAATCTCTGGGGCCAACGTCCTGACTTTC. Translating it yields CASSTQRISGANVLTF.